These T cell receptor beta chains were read from a single sample in a study of regulatory T cells in long-lasting Graves disease. From the multiplex PCR reads, TCRdb called clonotypes with MiXCR, one entry per CDR3 protein. The data show 350,000 to 550,000 distinct CDR3 sequences, about 15% seen once. These same records also appear under a second study, on T cells in Graves' hyperthyroidism and ophthalmopathy.

Material: peripheral blood mononuclear cells (PBMCs), obtained at new diagnosis, from a patient treated with antithyroid drugs. The receptors shown here come from a woman aged 18-30 years with Graves disease. CDR3s include the opening cysteine and the closing phenylalanine or tryptophan. The order of the fields is clone size, V gene, D gene, J gene, CDR3 protein, CDR3 DNA. D genes are given only for firm matches. Size is stated for part of the rows, as once, few or many counts, or as a class when the clone is expanded.

clone_size: many; v_call: TRBV24-1; d_call: TRBD2; j_call: TRBJ2-1; cdr3_aa: CATTPTGGSNEQFF; cdr3_nt: TGTGCCACCACTCCCACGGGAGGGAGCAATGAGCAGTTCTTC
clone_size: many; v_call: TRBV29-1; d_call: TRBD1; j_call: TRBJ2-7; cdr3_aa: CSVGTGRDEQYF; cdr3_nt: TGCAGCGTGGGGACAGGGAGGGACGAGCAGTACTTC
clone_size: many; v_call: TRBV28; d_call: -; j_call: TRBJ2-7; cdr3_aa: CASSTRGGQYYEQYF; cdr3_nt: TGTGCCAGCAGCACTCGAGGAGGGCAATACTACGAGCAGTACTTC
clone_size: many; v_call: TRBV20-1; d_call: -; j_call: TRBJ2-3; cdr3_aa: CSAPPRDTQYF; cdr3_nt: TGCAGTGCTCCCCCCCGAGATACGCAGTATTTT
clone_size: few; v_call: TRBV28; d_call: -; j_call: TRBJ2-3; cdr3_aa: CASSMGFTQYF; cdr3_nt: TGTGCCAGCAGTATGGGATTCACGCAGTATTTT
clone_size: -; v_call: TRBV18; d_call: -; j_call: TRBJ2-2; cdr3_aa: CASSPPGTPNTGELFF; cdr3_nt: TGTGCCAGCTCACCTCCCGGGACACCGAACACCGGGGAGCTGTTTTTT
clone_size: many; v_call: TRBV7-2; d_call: -; j_call: TRBJ2-1; cdr3_aa: CASSLAVREYNEQFF; cdr3_nt: TGTGCCAGCAGCTTAGCGGTACGGGAGTACAATGAGCAGTTCTTC
clone_size: many; v_call: TRBV6-1; d_call: TRBD2; j_call: TRBJ2-1; cdr3_aa: CASNTSGSGSSYNEQFF; cdr3_nt: TGTGCCAGCAATACTAGCGGGAGCGGGAGCTCCTACAATGAGCAGTTCTTC
clone_size: -; v_call: TRBV25-1; d_call: -; j_call: TRBJ2-7; cdr3_aa: CASMIGYEQYF; cdr3_nt: TGTGCCAGCATGATCGGCTACGAGCAGTACTTC
clone_size: few; v_call: TRBV5-1; d_call: -; j_call: TRBJ2-7; cdr3_aa: CASSLTGFGYEQYF; cdr3_nt: TGCGCCAGCAGCTTGACAGGGTTTGGCTACGAGCAGTACTTC
clone_size: many; v_call: TRBV20-1; d_call: -; j_call: TRBJ1-1; cdr3_aa: CSASLGGGNTEAFF; cdr3_nt: TGCAGTGCTAGCCTCGGTGGGGGGAACACTGAAGCTTTCTTT
clone_size: many; v_call: TRBV28; d_call: -; j_call: TRBJ1-2; cdr3_aa: CASMTLYGYTF; cdr3_nt: TGTGCCAGCATGACACTCTATGGCTACACCTTC
clone_size: -; v_call: TRBV18; d_call: TRBD2; j_call: TRBJ2-1; cdr3_aa: CASSRQASGFYNEQFF; cdr3_nt: TGTGCCAGCTCACGGCAGGCTAGCGGGTTTTACAATGAGCAGTTCTTC
clone_size: -; v_call: TRBV24-1; d_call: -; j_call: TRBJ2-6; cdr3_aa: CATSGPGQLSAGANVLTF; cdr3_nt: TGTGCCACCAGTGGCCCGGGACAACTATCAGCCGGGGCCAACGTCCTGACTTTC
clone_size: many; v_call: TRBV28; d_call: TRBD2; j_call: TRBJ2-2; cdr3_aa: CASSLRLAGRTGELFF; cdr3_nt: TGTGCCAGCAGTTTAAGGCTAGCGGGAAGGACCGGGGAGCTGTTTTTT
clone_size: many; v_call: TRBV12-3/TRBV12-4; d_call: TRBD1; j_call: TRBJ2-5; cdr3_aa: CASSQGQSPETQYF; cdr3_nt: TGTGCCAGCAGTCAGGGACAGTCCCCAGAGACCCAGTACTTC
clone_size: -; v_call: TRBV5-1; d_call: TRBD2; j_call: TRBJ2-7; cdr3_aa: CASSLGGRVNEQYF; cdr3_nt: TGCGCCAGCAGCTTGGGCGGGAGGGTGAACGAGCAGTACTTC
clone_size: many; v_call: TRBV7-9; d_call: -; j_call: TRBJ2-1; cdr3_aa: CASSWSRGDDEQFF; cdr3_nt: TGTGCCAGCAGCTGGAGCAGAGGGGACGATGAGCAGTTCTTC
clone_size: -; v_call: TRBV7-6; d_call: TRBD2; j_call: TRBJ2-5; cdr3_aa: CASSLGFAGAGETQYF; cdr3_nt: TGTGCCAGCAGCTTAGGGTTTGCGGGAGCCGGGGAGACCCAGTACTTC
clone_size: many; v_call: TRBV6-1; d_call: TRBD1; j_call: TRBJ2-7; cdr3_aa: CASRQGDVEQYF; cdr3_nt: TGTGCCAGCAGACAGGGGGATGTCGAGCAGTACTTC
clone_size: once; v_call: TRBV29-1; d_call: TRBD2; j_call: TRBJ2-3; cdr3_aa: CSVEGGLAGDSTDTQYF; cdr3_nt: TGCAGCGTTGAAGGAGGGCTAGCGGGAGATAGCACAGATACGCAGTATTTT
clone_size: -; v_call: TRBV2; d_call: -; j_call: TRBJ1-3; cdr3_aa: CASSEDNQSGNTIYF; cdr3_nt: TGTGCCAGCAGTGAGGACAACCAGTCTGGAAACACCATATATTTT
clone_size: many; v_call: TRBV12-3/TRBV12-4; d_call: -; j_call: TRBJ2-4; cdr3_aa: CASSGGEAKNIQYF; cdr3_nt: TGTGCCAGCAGCGGTGGAGAAGCCAAAAACATTCAGTACTTC
clone_size: -; v_call: TRBV19; d_call: -; j_call: TRBJ2-7; cdr3_aa: CASSIVGGEQYF; cdr3_nt: TGTGCCAGTAGTATAGTAGGGGGCGAGCAGTACTTC
clone_size: many; v_call: TRBV20-1; d_call: TRBD1; j_call: TRBJ2-1; cdr3_aa: CSASNPGGNEQFF; cdr3_nt: TGCAGTGCTAGTAATCCAGGGGGCAATGAGCAGTTCTTC